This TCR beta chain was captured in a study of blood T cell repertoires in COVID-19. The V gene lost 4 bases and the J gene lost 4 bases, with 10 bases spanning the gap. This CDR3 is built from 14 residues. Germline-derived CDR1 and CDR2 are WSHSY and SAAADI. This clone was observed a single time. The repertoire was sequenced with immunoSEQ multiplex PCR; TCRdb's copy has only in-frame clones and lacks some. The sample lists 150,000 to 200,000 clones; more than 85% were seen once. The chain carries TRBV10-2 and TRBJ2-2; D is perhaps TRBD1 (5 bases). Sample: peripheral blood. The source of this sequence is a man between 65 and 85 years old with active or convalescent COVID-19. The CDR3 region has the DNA TGCGCCAGCAGTGCTTTGGGGCCCACCGGGGAGCTGTTTTTT. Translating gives CASSALGPTGELFF.